This TCR beta chain was found in a study of shared clonotypes between healthy human individuals. About the research overall: CD4 naive and memory got three plates each, CD8 naive two, CD8 memory one.

Study-level points and caveats: Naive subsets tended to show greater estimated richness than memory subsets.

This CDR3 spans 16 amino acids. V lost 3 bases and J lost 4; bases outside the gene matches: 9. CDR1 and CDR2 from the germline V gene are MGHRA and YSYEKL. Methods used by the authors: There were no quality scores in the junction-only immunoSEQ sequences, so filtering differed. TCRdb keeps only in-frame clones here, not all; method: immunoSEQ multiplex PCR. V, J and clone size reflect that table, while D and trimming were determined from the DNA. The table shows approximately 1,500,000 clones, with approximately 98% occurring only once. Turning to this clone: What it binds is not known.

Sequencing was carried out using naive CD4+ T cells sorted from blood. Subset defined: CD45RA+ positively selected. The V call is TRBV4-1, the J call TRBJ2-1; 7 nucleotides line up with TRBD1. The sequence was obtained from a man aged 25 to 45 in good health. The CDR3 DNA sequence: TGCGCCAGCAGCCATCGACAGGGAGAAGGGTACAATGAGCAGTTCTTC. Its protein is CASSHRQGEGYNEQFF.